What follows is one TCR beta chain and its context. Its antigen is not identified. The data were obtained in a study of yellow fever vaccine responses in identical twins. Regarding the study as a whole: After vaccination, twins' T cell response reportedly seemed partly convergent, partly personalized.

TCRdb reanalysed the RT-PCR reads using MiXCR and keeps one entry per CDR3 protein. This table holds roughly 4,700 distinct CDR3 sequences, roughly 85% found once. The sample consisted of T cells from blood (PBMCs), unsorted or a sorted subset (not recorded which), taken before or after yellow fever vaccination (not recorded which). This receptor was taken from a woman under 30 who received the yellow fever vaccine.

The CDR3, as DNA: TGCAGCGTTGAGGGCGGGAGGTCCGAGCAGTACTTC. It encodes CSVEGGRSEQYF. J is TRBJ2-7 and V is TRBV29-1; 8 bases align to TRBD2. The CDR3 spans 12 residues. The J segment lost 6 bases and the V segment lost 3 bases, leaving 4 bases of the junction unmatched. CDR1 SQVTM and CDR2 ANQGSEA come from the germline V gene.